Listed below are T cell receptor beta chains from one sample, sequenced in a study of cytomegalovirus exposure and HLA in healthy donors. Data came from immunoSEQ multiplex PCR; TCRdb stores just in-frame clones and leaves some out. Among about 160,000 clones, roughly 77% were seen once, and the ten largest hold 3.5%. Sequenced sample: PBMCs. These receptors were taken from a human donor in good health. Both conserved end residues are part of each CDR3. The D gene is left open where the match is weak. Not every row has a clone size; where given, it reads once, few, many or a size class.

J gene,V gene,D gene,clone size,CDR3 DNA,CDR3 protein
TRBJ2-1,TRBV5-5,NA,NA,TGTGCCAGCAGCTTGGCCCCGGTTAGCTTCAATGAGCAGTTCTTC,CASSLAPVSFNEQFF
TRBJ2-7,TRBV5-4,NA,NA,TGTGCCAGCAGCTTGGGTAACAACGAGCAGTACTTC,CASSLGNNEQYF
TRBJ1-4,TRBV6-5,NA,NA,TGTGCCAGCACCGACGGGATTGCAACTAATGAAAAACTGTTTTTT,CASTDGIATNEKLFF
TRBJ2-1,TRBV11-2,NA,NA,TGTGCCAGCAGCTCACCGGGACATTACAATGAGCAGTTCTTC,CASSSPGHYNEQFF
TRBJ2-6,TRBV25-1,TRBD2,NA,TGTGCCAGCAGTGATGCTAGCGGGAGGGTCTCTGGGGCCAACGTCCTGACTTTC,CASSDASGRVSGANVLTF
TRBJ1-5,TRBV7-2,NA,NA,TGTGCCAGCAGCTTCACTCGCGCTGGCAATCAGCCCCAGCATTTT,CASSFTRAGNQPQHF
TRBJ1-1,TRBV7-9,TRBD1,NA,TGTGCCAGCAGCCCACGACAGGGTGGTACTGAAGCTTTCTTT,CASSPRQGGTEAFF
TRBJ1-2,TRBV27,NA,NA,TGTGCCAGCAGCTTCAGTACTAACTATGGCTACACCTTC,CASSFSTNYGYTF
TRBJ2-1,TRBV5-1,NA,NA,TGCGCCAGCAGCTTGGTCGTAGGGGTCGACTCCTACAATGAGCAGTTCTTC,CASSLVVGVDSYNEQFF
TRBJ1-2,TRBV5-1,TRBD1,once,TGCGCCAGCAGCTTTACCGGGACAGGTCGTTCTAACTATGGCTACACCTTC,CASSFTGTGRSNYGYTF
TRBJ2-3,TRBV19,NA,NA,TGTGCCAGTAAGACGGGGAGCACAGATACGCAGTATTTT,CASKTGSTDTQYF
TRBJ1-2,TRBV5-4,NA,NA,TGTGCCAGCAGCTTAGACAACAGGGTTGACTATGGCTACACCTTC,CASSLDNRVDYGYTF
TRBJ2-1,TRBV4-2,NA,NA,TGTGCCAGCAGCCAATACTACAATGAGCAGTTCTTC,CASSQYYNEQFF
TRBJ2-1,TRBV9,NA,once,TGTGCCAGCAGCGCGGGGATTACCGGGACTCTGGGGGTTAGTGAGCAGTTCTTC,CASSAGITGTLGVSEQFF
TRBJ2-3,TRBV6-6,NA,NA,TGTGCCAGCAGTTACAATGGAGACACAGATACGCAGTATTTT,CASSYNGDTDTQYF
TRBJ1-1,TRBV30,NA,NA,TGTGCCTGGAGTATTTGGAGGACTGAAGCTTTCTTT,CAWSIWRTEAFF
TRBJ2-2,TRBV7-9,TRBD2,NA,TGTTCCAGCAGCCCGGGGGGCGGGGAGCTGTTTTTT,CSSSPGGGELFF
TRBJ2-1,TRBV5-6,NA,NA,TGTGCCAGCAGCACACCGGGGTTCTCCTACAATGAGCAGTTCTTC,CASSTPGFSYNEQFF
TRBJ1-3,TRBV5-1,TRBD1,NA,TGCGCCAGCAGCTCGGGACAGGGGGCAGCTGGAAACACCATATATTTT,CASSSGQGAAGNTIYF
TRBJ2-7,TRBV11-2,NA,few,TGTGCCAGCAGCCCGACCTTGACAGCTTACTACGAGCAGTACTTC,CASSPTLTAYYEQYF
TRBJ1-1,TRBV5-1,NA,NA,TGCGCCAGCAGCTTGGGGGACATCTTGAACACTGAAGCTTTCTTT,CASSLGDILNTEAFF
TRBJ1-2,TRBV27,TRBD1,NA,TGTGCCAGCAGTACAGGGGACAGGGGGGGCTACACCTTC,CASSTGDRGGYTF
TRBJ2-7,TRBV10-3,TRBD2,NA,TGTGCCATCAGTGCACGCGGGGGGGACTACGAGCAGTACTTC,CAISARGGDYEQYF
TRBJ2-7,TRBV5-6,TRBD1,few,TGTGCCAGCAGCGGACAGGGTAGCGTTTACGAGCAGTACTTC,CASSGQGSVYEQYF
TRBJ1-2,TRBV7-9,TRBD1,NA,TGTGCCAGCAGGGGACAGGCTCACTGTGGCTACACCTTC,CASRGQAHCGYTF
TRBJ2-1,TRBV18,NA,NA,TGTGCCAGCTCACCGACAGAGAGTTATGAGCAGTTCTTC,CASSPTESYEQFF
TRBJ2-1,TRBV6-5,TRBD2,NA,TGTGCCAGCAGTCCCAGACCACTAGCGGGAGGTGAGCAGTTCTTC,CASSPRPLAGGEQFF
TRBJ1-1,TRBV7-9,NA,NA,TGTGCCAGCAGCCCCGGACACGACACTGAAGCTTTCTTT,CASSPGHDTEAFF
TRBJ1-2,TRBV19,NA,once,TGTGCCAGCGCCCCCAGAGGAAACTATGGCTACACCTTC,CASAPRGNYGYTF
TRBJ2-1,TRBV19,TRBD2,NA,TGTGCCAGTAGGAGAGAGGAACTAGCGGGAGGAAATGAGCAGTTCTTC,CASRREELAGGNEQFF
TRBJ2-1,TRBV19,TRBD1,NA,TGTGCCAGTAGGCGGACAGGGGTCCGCGATGAGCAGTTCTTC,CASRRTGVRDEQFF
TRBJ2-1,TRBV27,TRBD2,few,TGTGCCAGCAGCCGCGGGACTAGCGCCTACAATGAGCAGTTCTTC,CASSRGTSAYNEQFF
TRBJ1-5,TRBV27,NA,NA,TGTGCCAGCAGTTTTAGGGGGTTCGATCAGCCCCAGCATTTT,CASSFRGFDQPQHF
TRBJ2-4,TRBV6-5,NA,NA,TGTGCCAGCAGTTACTCGGCACGCGTAGGGGAAAACATTCAGTACTTC,CASSYSARVGENIQYF
TRBJ2-7,TRBV19,NA,once,TGTGCCAGTAGCACTGACATTGCCTACGAGCAGTACTTC,CASSTDIAYEQYF
TRBJ2-7,TRBV30,NA,NA,TGTGCCTGGAGTCCGTCGGGTTGGTACGAGCAGTACTTC,CAWSPSGWYEQYF
TRBJ2-5,TRBV5-1,TRBD2,NA,TGCGCCAGCAGCCCGGGAGGAAACTCTGGGGAGACCCAGTACTTC,CASSPGGNSGETQYF
TRBJ2-1,TRBV18,NA,NA,TGTGCCAGCTCACCGCGCCGGGACACAGACAATGAGCAGTTCTTC,CASSPRRDTDNEQFF
TRBJ1-6,TRBV9,TRBD1,NA,TGTGCCAGCAGCTCGACAGGGAACCTGAATTCACCCCTCCACTTT,CASSSTGNLNSPLHF
TRBJ2-7,TRBV6-5,NA,NA,TGTGCCAGCAGTCACACGGGGGTGAAGGTCTACGAGCAGTACTTC,CASSHTGVKVYEQYF
TRBJ1-1,TRBV29-1,NA,once,TGCAGCGTTGGGCAGAACACTGAAGCTTTCTTT,CSVGQNTEAFF
TRBJ2-3,TRBV29-1,NA,NA,TGCAGCGTCGCCCCGGGACTCCCAAAATATACGCAGTATTTT,CSVAPGLPKYTQYF
TRBJ2-7,TRBV7-8,TRBD2,NA,TGTGCCAGCAGCTTTCGGACTAGCGGGAGGGCCCACGAGCAGTACTTC,CASSFRTSGRAHEQYF
TRBJ1-3,TRBV7-9,NA,NA,TGTGCCAGCATCGCGCAGGTTGGCGGAAACACCATATATTTT,CASIAQVGGNTIYF
TRBJ2-5,TRBV7-2,TRBD2,NA,TGTGCCAGCAGCTTCTTACTAGCGGGGTACCAAGAGACCCAGTACTTC,CASSFLLAGYQETQYF
TRBJ1-1,TRBV6-1,NA,few,TGTGCCAGCAGGGAGGAAGTGAACACTGAAGCTTTCTTT,CASREEVNTEAFF
TRBJ2-3,TRBV6-1,TRBD2,few,TGTGCCAGCAGTGGGACTAGCGGGTCAGATACGCAGTATTTT,CASSGTSGSDTQYF